What follows are 22 T cell receptor beta chains derived from one specimen sequenced in a study of blood T cell repertoires in COVID-19. Repertoires were generated with immunoSEQ multiplex PCR, while TCRdb's copy carries only in-frame clones and drops some. The sample lists 300,000 to 400,000 clones, roughly 90% occurring once. Sequenced material: peripheral blood. The origin of the receptors is a young woman with COVID-19, enrolled during active disease.

This clone was observed a single time. The chain combines TRBV5-1 with TRBJ2-2; weak D call: TRBD1 (6 bases). V was clipped by 4 bases and J by 3 bases, with 10 bases between them. The CDR3 extends over 14 amino acids. Per germline, CDR1 SGHRS and CDR2 YFSETQ. CDR3 bases: TGCGCCAGCAGCCTTACAGGGTACACCGGGGAGCTGTTTTTT. It encodes CASSLTGYTGELFF.

This chain joins TRBV19 and TRBJ2-7, with 7 bases identical to TRBD1. The CDR3 has 11 amino acids. In germline, CDR1 is LNHDA, CDR2 SQIVND (reference sequence). With V trimmed by 11 bases and J by 6 bases, 7 bases remained unmatched. The CDR3 DNA reads as TGTGCCGCCGGGACAGTAGGCGAGCAGTACTTC. As protein: CAAGTVGEQYF.

The V and J genes are TRBV19 and TRBJ1-5, with D possibly matching TRBD1 (5 bases). The CDR3 covers 16 residues. Germline CDR1 is LNHDA and CDR2 is SQIVND (reference sequence). Trimming left V 5 bases short and J 5 bases short, with 19 bases between. Here the CDR3 reads CASSPLEQGGDQPQHF. For the CDR3, the DNA is TGTGCCAGTAGTCCCCTCGAGCAGGGTGGGGATCAGCCCCAGCATTTT.

The chain employs TRBV3-1 (or the pseudogene TRBV3-2) and TRBJ1-5; a weak D match, TRBD1 (6 bases). V lost 3 bases and J 4 bases, leaving 13 bases between the germline ends. The germline V gene has CDR1 LGHDT and CDR2 YNNKEL (reference sequence). This CDR3 contains 15 residues. The CDR3 DNA is TGTGCCAGCAGCCATGGGGGGGGCGTTAATCAGCCCCAGCATTTT. Encoded protein: CASSHGGGVNQPQHF.

This clone has a handful of counts. This chain uses TRBV6-1 with TRBJ1-5, with 7 bases lining up with TRBD1. The CDR3 contains 14 residues. The J segment lost 7 bases and the V segment lost 2 bases, leaving 5 bases of the junction unmatched. The germline V gene encodes CDR1 MNHNS and CDR2 SASEGT. CDR3 protein: CASSEQLQGQPQHF. The CDR3 bases are TGTGCCAGCAGTGAACAATTACAGGGGCAGCCCCAGCATTTT.

The V call is TRBV10-3, the J call TRBJ2-6; possible D gene TRBD1, 5 bases. This CDR3 is 16 amino acids long. The V and J ends lost 10 bases and 0 bases respectively, with 16 bases between them. Germline V gene data show CDR1 as ENHRY and CDR2 as SYGVKD. CDR3 sequence: CATCPQGGSGANVLTF. The CDR3 coding sequence is TGTGCCACATGCCCTCAGGGTGGCTCTGGGGCCAACGTCCTGACTTTC.

V gene TRBV15 combines with J gene TRBJ2-5; 9 bases agree with TRBD1. This CDR3 has 16 amino acids. V was clipped by 0 bases and J by 5 bases; unmatched bases: 7. Germline assignment: CDR1 LNHNV and CDR2 YYDKDF (reference sequence). The CDR3 bases are TGTGCCACCAGCAGAGATCTGGGGACAGGGACGGAGACCCAGTACTTC. This codes for CATSRDLGTGTETQYF. Full variable domain (remainder filled in from reference TRBV15 and TRBJ2-5): DAMVIQNPRYQVTQFGKPVTLSCSQTLNHNVMYWYQQKSSQAPKLLFHYYDKDFNNEADTPDNFQSRRPNTSFCFLDIRSPGLGDTAMYLCATSRDLGTGTETQYFGPGTRLLVL.

Only a few counts were recorded for this clone. This chain uses TRBV5-1 with TRBJ2-2, with D tentatively TRBD1 (5 bases). Trimming pared 4 bases from V and 4 bases from J, leaving 14 bases between. The CDR3 loop spans 15 amino acids. Germline loops: CDR1 SGHRS, CDR2 YFSETQ. In DNA form, the CDR3 reads TGCGCCAGCAGCCCCTTACAGGAAAGCACCGGGGAGCTGTTTTTT. It is translated as CASSPLQESTGELFF.

The CDR3 nucleotides are TGTGCCAGCAGCCCGTGGACAGGGGGCAGGGACACTGAAGCTTTCTTT. It codes for CASSPWTGGRDTEAFF. The J gene is TRBJ1-1, the V gene TRBV7-9; TRBD1 matches at 11 bases. The length of the CDR3 is 16 residues. CDR1 is SEHNR and CDR2 is FQNEAQ in the germline V gene (reference sequence). V trimming: 5 bases; J trimming: 3 bases; junction bases outside the gene matches: 8.

This rearrangement joins TRBV19 to TRBJ2-5; D is undetermined. V was pared by 5 bases and J by 2 bases, with 6 bases between. The CDR3 length is 12 residues. Per germline, CDR1 LNHDA and CDR2 SQIVND (reference sequence). The DNA for the CDR3 is TGTGCCAGTAGTCAGGTTCAAGAGACCCAGTACTTC. It encodes CASSQVQETQYF.

CDR3 sequence reads: CASSLSGQREQYF. For the CDR3, the DNA is TGTGCCAGCAGTTTATCGGGACAGCGCGAGCAGTACTTC. The chain is built from TRBV27 and TRBJ2-7; 7 bases are a match to TRBD1. The V gene end was trimmed by 0 bases and the J gene end by 6 bases; junction bases not matched to a gene: 2. The CDR3 covers 13 residues. Germline assignment: CDR1 MNHEY and CDR2 SMNVEV (reference sequence).

The gene calls are TRBV7-6 and TRBJ1-4; TRBD1 agrees at 8 bases. The CDR3 length is 14 residues. V trimming: 3 bases; J trimming: 8 bases; junction bases outside the gene matches: 5. Germline lookup yields CDR1 SGHVS and CDR2 FNYEAQ. The CDR3 nucleotides are TGTGCCAGCAGCTTCCAGGGGGCTGACGAAAAACTGTTTTTT. This codes for CASSFQGADEKLFF.

The rearrangement joins TRBV30 to TRBJ2-3, with 8 nucleotides matching TRBD1. The CDR3 covers 15 residues. The germline V gene encodes CDR1 GTSNPN and CDR2 SVGIG (reference sequence). V was pared by 5 bases and J by 2 bases, with 9 bases of the junction left unmatched. DNA for the CDR3: TGTGCCTGGGACGAGGGACAGGCGAACACAGATACGCAGTATTTT. Its protein is CAWDEGQANTDTQYF. Combining the CDR3 with reference TRBV30 and TRBJ2-3 gives the whole variable domain SQTIHQWPATLVQPVGSPLSLECTVEGTSNPNLYWYRQAAGRGLQLLFYSVGIGQISSEVPQNLSASRPQDRQFILSSKKLLLSDSGFYLCAWDEGQANTDTQYFGPGTRLTVL.

V is TRBV9 and J is TRBJ2-3, with 8 bases fitting TRBD2. Germline lookup yields CDR1 SGDLS and CDR2 YYNGEE. This CDR3 is 15 amino acids long. With 2 bases clipped from V and 4 bases from J, the junction kept 6 bases outside the gene matches. The CDR3: CASSVNGRAADTQYF. The CDR3 nucleotides read TGTGCCAGCAGCGTGAACGGGAGGGCTGCAGATACGCAGTATTTT.

This clone appeared once. The chain is built from TRBV13 and TRBJ2-5; 7 bases fit TRBD1. Germline V gene sequence: CDR1 PRHDT, CDR2 FYEKMQ (reference sequence). Trimming at V came to 5 bases and at J to 5 bases, leaving 14 bases not matched to a gene. CDR3 size: 16 residues. CDR3 sequence reads: CASSPTGMENRETQYF. In DNA form, the CDR3 reads TGTGCCAGCAGCCCGACAGGGATGGAAAATCGGGAGACCCAGTACTTC. The variable domain in full, with the rest retrieved from reference TRBV13 and TRBJ2-5, is AAGVIQSPRHLIKEKRETATLKCYPIPRHDTVYWYQQGPGQDPQFLISFYEKMQSDKGSIPDRFSAQQFSDYHSELNMSSLELGDSALYFCASSPTGMENRETQYFGPGTRLLVL.

The V call is TRBV6-5, the J call TRBJ1-2; D unclear. CDR1 MNHEY and CDR2 SVGAGI come from the germline V gene. CDR3 length: 12 residues. V was trimmed by 5 bases and J by 4 bases, leaving 8 bases between them. CDR3 in amino acids: CASSKTTYGYTF. As DNA, the CDR3 is TGTGCCAGCAGTAAGACAACCTATGGCTACACCTTC.

CDR3 loop: CASSLWGSNYGYTF. For the CDR3, the DNA is TGTGCCAGCAGCTTATGGGGCTCAAACTATGGCTACACCTTC. The chain combines TRBV11-2 with TRBJ1-2; a possible D gene is TRBD1 (5 bases). V was trimmed by 2 bases and J by 2 bases, leaving 9 bases between them. CDR1 SGHAT and CDR2 FQNNGV come from the germline V gene. The CDR3 is 14 residues long.

The chain employs TRBV19 and TRBJ2-5, with 15 bases fitting TRBD2. Germline loops: CDR1 LNHDA, CDR2 SQIVND (reference sequence). The V segment lost 5 bases and the J segment 4 bases; nucleotides outside the gene matches: 5. The CDR3 has 16 residues. CDR3 residues: CASSPRTSGRAETQYF. CDR3 nucleotide sequence: TGTGCCAGTAGTCCTCGGACTAGCGGGAGGGCAGAGACCCAGTACTTC.

This chain links TRBV10-2 with TRBJ2-7; a possible D gene is TRBD2 (5 bases). The CDR3 is made up of 14 amino acids. Germline CDR1 and CDR2: WSHSY and SAAADI. The V gene lost 0 bases and the J gene lost 7 bases, with 13 bases spanning the gap. For the CDR3, the DNA is TGCGCCAGCAGTGAGTCCCCCGTCGGCGGGGAGCAGTACTTC. It specifies CASSESPVGGEQYF.

The V gene is TRBV7-6, the J gene TRBJ2-2, with 8 bases matching TRBD2. V lost 3 bases, J lost 6 bases, and 6 bases stayed unmatched. The CDR3 contains 15 residues. Germline V gene sequence: CDR1 SGHVS, CDR2 FNYEAQ. The CDR3 DNA reads as TGTGCCAGCAGCTTTTCGCCGGGGGGGTCCGGGGAGCTGTTTTTT. It specifies CASSFSPGGSGELFF.

The chain joins TRBV25-1 to TRBJ1-1; tentatively, D is TRBD1 (6 bases). Looked up from germline, CDR1 is MGHDK and CDR2 is SYGVNS. This CDR3 contains 15 residues. Between the trimmed V and J ends, which lost 5 bases and 3 bases, there was a span of 16 bases. Written as DNA, the CDR3 is TGTGCCAGCAGTCCTAGGGGGTTTGGGCACACTGAAGCTTTCTTT. Translation: CASSPRGFGHTEAFF.

This clone occurred a few times. CDR3 loop: CASSTLSSRGGYTF. The CDR3 coding sequence is TGTGCCAGTAGTACCTTGTCCTCTCGAGGTGGCTACACCTTC. The chain recombines TRBV19 with TRBJ1-2, with unresolved D. The germline CDR1 and CDR2 sequences are LNHDA and SQIVND (reference sequence). Trimming removed 4 bases at V and 7 bases at J, with 16 bases between. The CDR3 is 14 amino acids.